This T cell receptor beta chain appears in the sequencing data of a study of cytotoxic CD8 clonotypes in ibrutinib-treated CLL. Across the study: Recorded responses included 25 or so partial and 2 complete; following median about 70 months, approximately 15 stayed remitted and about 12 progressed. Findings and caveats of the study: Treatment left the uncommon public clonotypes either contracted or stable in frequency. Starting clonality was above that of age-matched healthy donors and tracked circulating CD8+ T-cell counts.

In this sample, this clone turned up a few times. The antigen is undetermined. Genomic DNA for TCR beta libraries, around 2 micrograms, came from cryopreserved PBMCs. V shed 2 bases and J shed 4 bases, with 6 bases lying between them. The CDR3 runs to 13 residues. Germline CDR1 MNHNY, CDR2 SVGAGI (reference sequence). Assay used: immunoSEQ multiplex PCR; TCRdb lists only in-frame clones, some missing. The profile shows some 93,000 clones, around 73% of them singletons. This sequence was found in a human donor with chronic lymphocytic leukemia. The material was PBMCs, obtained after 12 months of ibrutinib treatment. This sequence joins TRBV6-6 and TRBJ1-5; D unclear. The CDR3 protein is CASSYGRNQPQHF. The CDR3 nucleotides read TGTGCCAGCAGTTACGGTCGAAATCAGCCCCAGCATTTT.